These 18 T cell receptor beta chains came from one sample sequenced in a study of CD8+ T cells in alopecia areata. TCR sequencing used cDNA made by reverse transcription of extracted RNA. Clones were read by immunoSEQ multiplex PCR, and TCRdb kept only the in-frame ones, dropping some. The data contain about 200,000 clones, approximately 38% of them singletons. Treatment in this sample: oral pan-JAK inhibitor, 5-10 mg twice daily. Sequenced material: CD4+ T cells sorted from blood, taken between weeks 30 and 35, from a patient treated with tofacitinib. All receptors derive from a human donor with alopecia areata.

On this clone itself: The same CDR3 is also encoded by other DNA sequences in this sample. The V and J genes are TRBV29-1 and TRBJ2-7; maybe TRBD1 (6 bases). The CDR3 runs 12 residues. Germline V gene lookup returns CDR1 SQVTM and CDR2 ANQGSEA. Trimming cost V 6 bases and J 3 bases, with 12 bases left between them. The CDR3 spells CSVGTGRYEQYF. CDR3 sequence (DNA): TGCAGCGTGGGTACAGGGCGCTACGAGCAGTACTTC.

The chain joins TRBV19 to TRBJ1-5, with unresolved D. Germline assignment: CDR1 LNHDA and CDR2 SQIVND (reference sequence). The CDR3 is made up of 13 amino acids. Deletions cut 7 bases from V and 7 bases from J, with 14 bases between. The DNA of the CDR3 is TGTGCCAGTACCGTAGACCTCCGACAGCCCCAGCATTTT. Amino acid sequence: CASTVDLRQPQHF.

The V gene is TRBV10-2, the J gene TRBJ1-2; TRBD1 matches at 7 bases. This CDR3 region has 14 residues. Germline loops: CDR1 WSHSY, CDR2 SAAADI. The junction had 2 bases not matched to a gene; V was cut back by 4 bases and J by 0 bases. The CDR3 DNA reads TGCGCCAGCAGTGCCCAGGGGGCTAACTATGGCTACACCTTC. Residues: CASSAQGANYGYTF.

This clone has a handful of counts. The chain has TRBV7-2 and TRBJ2-3; possibly TRBD2 for D (6 bases). This CDR3 spans 13 amino acids. CDR1 and CDR2 (germline): SGHTA, FQGNSA. Trimming removed 5 bases from V and 3 bases from J, with 9 bases in between. The CDR3 DNA follows: TGTGCCAGCAGCCCCGGACTAACAGATACGCAGTATTTT. Translating it yields CASSPGLTDTQYF.

The chain has TRBV2 and TRBJ2-7; D might be TRBD1 or TRBD2, each matching 6 bases. The CDR3 length is 12 residues. Germline loops: CDR1 SNHLY, CDR2 FYNNEI. V gave up 10 bases and J gave up 7 bases, with 17 bases separating them. CDR3 DNA: TGTGCCACCCACAGGGAGGTAAAGGAGCAGTACTTC. Translated: CATHREVKEQYF.

V usage is TRBV5-4 and J usage is TRBJ2-7; D unresolved. CDR3 length: 13 amino acids. V was shortened by 1 base and J by 1 base, with 6 bases between the two germline ends. Germline V lookup: CDR1 SGHNT, CDR2 YYREEE (reference sequence). The CDR3 is CASSLLGSYEQYF. The CDR3 coding sequence is TGTGCCAGCAGCTTGCTCGGTTCCTACGAGCAGTACTTC.

This clone was seen more than once but under ten times. The chain uses TRBV7-9 and TRBJ1-2; tentatively, D is TRBD1 (5 bases). The germline V gene has CDR1 SEHNR and CDR2 FQNEAQ (reference sequence). CDR3 size: 14 residues. The V and J ends lost 5 bases and 4 bases respectively, with 14 bases between them. CDR3 nucleotide sequence: TGTGCCAGCAGCCAAGGTGGGGGTCTCTATGGCTACACCTTC. It translates to CASSQGGGLYGYTF.

This chain joins TRBV5-1 and TRBJ2-2, with D unresolved. The CDR3 runs to 15 residues. V was shortened by 4 bases and J by 0 bases, with 10 bases between the two germline ends. Germline V lookup: CDR1 SGHRS, CDR2 YFSETQ. As DNA, the CDR3 is TGCGCCAGCAGCGTGGACGGGCCGAACACCGGGGAGCTGTTTTTT. Translating it yields CASSVDGPNTGELFF.

The gene calls are TRBV29-1 and TRBJ2-7; D call uncertain. V lost 0 bases to trimming and J lost 2 bases, with 11 bases between them. This CDR3 contains 14 residues. From germline, CDR1 is SQVTM and CDR2 ANQGSEA. The CDR3 bases are TGCAGCGTTGAAGATCCTAAGCTCGCCTACGAGCAGTACTTC. It is translated as CSVEDPKLAYEQYF.

This clone was detected a few times. This chain links TRBV7-6 with TRBJ1-2; D not resolved. This CDR3 comprises 13 residues. Trimming removed 5 bases at V and 9 bases at J, with 16 bases between. In germline, CDR1 is SGHVS, CDR2 FNYEAQ. Here the CDR3 reads CASSPLDGPRYTF. In DNA form, the CDR3 reads TGTGCCAGCAGCCCTCTTGACGGCCCCCGCTACACCTTC.

This sequence joins TRBV4-1 and TRBJ1-2; the match to TRBD1 covers 8 bases. CDR3 length: 17 residues. After removal of 1 base from V and 1 base from J, the junction contained 8 bases not matched to a gene. The germline V gene encodes CDR1 MGHRA and CDR2 YSYEKL. The DNA for the CDR3 is TGCGCCAGCAGCCAAGGCATGAGGGACAGGTTTAACTATGGCTACACCTTC. Translating gives CASSQGMRDRFNYGYTF.

Points on this clone: Other DNA sequences of this sample code for an identical CDR3. As DNA, the CDR3 is TGCGCCAGCAGCTTGACTAGCGGGGGCTCCTACAATGAGCAGTTCTTC. Translating it yields CASSLTSGGSYNEQFF. The chain couples TRBV5-1 to TRBJ2-1; TRBD2 matches 11 bases. The CDR3 spans 16 residues. Germline V gene data show CDR1 as SGHRS and CDR2 as YFSETQ. V dropped 1 base and J dropped 0; count of bases not matched to a gene: 0.

This clone came up a few times. The chain uses TRBV6-6 and TRBJ2-7; tentative D call: TRBD1 (6 bases). CDR3 length equals 15 residues. V lost 5 bases, J lost 3 bases, and 17 bases lay in between. CDR1 MNHNY and CDR2 SVGAGI come from the germline V gene (reference sequence). CDR3 in amino acids: CASSHRDIWNYEQYF. In nucleotides, the CDR3 is TGTGCCAGCAGTCACCGGGACATTTGGAACTACGAGCAGTACTTC.

The gene calls are TRBV2 and TRBJ2-6, with D perhaps matching TRBD2 (6 bases). Germline CDR1 SNHLY, CDR2 FYNNEI. Trimming pared 2 bases from V and 0 bases from J, leaving 20 bases between. CDR3 length: 20 amino acids. CDR3 nucleotide sequence: TGTGCCAGCAGTGAATTAGAGTGGAGGGCAGTGAGCTCTGGGGCCAACGTCCTGACTTTC. This encodes CASSELEWRAVSSGANVLTF.

This clone came up a few times. For the CDR3, the DNA is TGTGCCAGCAGGGGTTCGGGAGCCGGGGGCGTCCTGACTTTC. Translated: CASRGSGAGGVLTF. The chain uses TRBV2 and TRBJ2-6; TRBD2 might be the D (6 bases). The V and J ends lost 6 bases and 12 bases respectively, with 18 bases between them. The germline gives CDR1 SNHLY, CDR2 FYNNEI. This CDR3 contains 14 residues.

This sequence joins TRBV18 and TRBJ1-2; D is uncertain. V lost 2 bases, J lost 3 bases, and 10 bases lay in between. CDR3 length: 14 residues. Germline CDR1 and CDR2: KGHSH and LQKENI. CDR3 residues: CASSPGVSDYGYTF. The DNA of the CDR3 is TGTGCCAGCTCACCAGGGGTTAGTGACTATGGCTACACCTTC. Filled out from reference TRBV18 and TRBJ1-2, the complete variable domain reads NAGVMQNPRHLVRRRGQEARLRCSPMKGHSHVYWYRQLPEEGLKFMVYLQKENIIDESGMPKERFSAEFPKEGPSILRIQQVVRGDSAAYFCASSPGVSDYGYTFGSGTRLTVV.

This clone turned up a few times. The rearrangement links TRBV7-9 to TRBJ1-2, with a tentative D call TRBD1 (5 bases). V was shortened by 0 bases and J by 6 bases, with 11 bases between the two germline ends. The CDR3 spans 14 residues. Germline CDR1 reads SEHNR; CDR2 reads FQNEAQ (reference sequence). CDR3 sequence (DNA): TGTGCCAGCAGCTTAGCGGACATGATACATGGCTACACCTTC. The encoded protein is CASSLADMIHGYTF. Variable domain in full (rest from reference TRBV7-9 and TRBJ1-2): DTGVSQNPRHKITKRGQNVTFRCDPISEHNRLYWYRQTLGQGPEFLTYFQNEAQLEKSRLLSDRFSAERPKGSFSTLEIQRTEQGDSAMYLCASSLADMIHGYTFGSGTRLTVV.

This clone was recorded at least ten times. The chain combines TRBV19 with TRBJ2-1; no firm D call. Germline CDR1 is LNHDA and CDR2 is SQIVND (reference sequence). The V and J ends lost 3 bases and 3 bases respectively, with 6 bases between them. The CDR3 runs 13 residues. CDR3 in amino acids: CASSIASYNEQFF. The CDR3 coding sequence is TGTGCCAGTAGTATTGCTAGCTACAATGAGCAGTTCTTC.